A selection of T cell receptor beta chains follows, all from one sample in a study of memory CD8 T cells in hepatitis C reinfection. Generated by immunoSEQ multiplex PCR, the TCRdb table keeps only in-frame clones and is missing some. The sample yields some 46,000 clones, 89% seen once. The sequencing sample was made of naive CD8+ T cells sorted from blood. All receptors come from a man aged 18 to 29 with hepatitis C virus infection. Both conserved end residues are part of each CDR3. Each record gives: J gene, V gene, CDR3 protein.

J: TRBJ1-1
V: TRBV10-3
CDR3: CAISGEGGTEAFF

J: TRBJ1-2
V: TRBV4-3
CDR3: CASSQEGVRDIYGYTF

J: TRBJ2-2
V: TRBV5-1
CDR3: CASSLARNTGELFF

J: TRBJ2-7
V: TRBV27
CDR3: CASSTWDRGRNEQYF

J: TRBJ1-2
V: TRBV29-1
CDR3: CSVLGQGGRDGYTF

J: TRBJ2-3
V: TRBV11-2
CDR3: CASSLDLSGDTQYF

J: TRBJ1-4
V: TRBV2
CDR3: CASSEVVQGASANEKLFF

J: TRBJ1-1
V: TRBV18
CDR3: CASSPPRGAGDTEAFF

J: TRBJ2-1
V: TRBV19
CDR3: CASAVGSGSYNEQFF

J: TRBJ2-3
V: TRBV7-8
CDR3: CASSLVGGEGDTQYF

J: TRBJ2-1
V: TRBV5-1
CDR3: CASSSGLAGSSYNEQFF

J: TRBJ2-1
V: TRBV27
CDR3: CASKRERAYNEQFF

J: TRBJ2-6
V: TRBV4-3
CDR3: CASSQEMAWGGVEGANVLTF

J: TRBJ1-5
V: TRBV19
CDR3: CASSPRGGWVVSNQPQHF

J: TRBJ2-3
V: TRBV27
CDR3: CASTVYRGADTQYF

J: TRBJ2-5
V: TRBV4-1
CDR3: CASSQEFSRRETQYF

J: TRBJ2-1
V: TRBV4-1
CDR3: CASSPREGAGNEQFF

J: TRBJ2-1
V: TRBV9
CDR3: CASSVEASTYNEQFF

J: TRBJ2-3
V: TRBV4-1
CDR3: CASSQLASTTDTQYF

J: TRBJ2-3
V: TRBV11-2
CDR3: CASNAGTGNTDTQYF

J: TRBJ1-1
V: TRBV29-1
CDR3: CSVMPPDRGEGTEAFF

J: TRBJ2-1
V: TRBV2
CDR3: CATKGGTSGEYNEQFF

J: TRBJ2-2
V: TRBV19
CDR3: CASSIRTGDTGELFF

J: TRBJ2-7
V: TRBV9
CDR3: CASSAGQAYEQYF

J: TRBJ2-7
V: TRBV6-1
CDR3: CASSELDSPTYEQYF

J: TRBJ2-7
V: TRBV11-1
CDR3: CASSPGQGGHEQYF

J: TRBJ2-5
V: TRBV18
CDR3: CASSLRLDSPQETQYF

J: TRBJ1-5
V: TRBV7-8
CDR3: CASSLAGRGGRSNQPQHF

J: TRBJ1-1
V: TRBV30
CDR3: CAWGDKLYTEAFF

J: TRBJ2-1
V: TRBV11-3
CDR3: CASSSATSGYNEQFF

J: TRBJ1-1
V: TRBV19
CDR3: CASTPGQGNTEAFF

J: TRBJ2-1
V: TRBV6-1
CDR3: CASRVGLAEQFF

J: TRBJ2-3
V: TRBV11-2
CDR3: CASSLGRVGTDTQYF

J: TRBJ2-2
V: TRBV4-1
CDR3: CASSLSAVPRGGELFF

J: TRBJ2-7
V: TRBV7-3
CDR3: CASSPLPGSYEQYF

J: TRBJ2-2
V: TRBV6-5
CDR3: CASTLSPGGTGELFF

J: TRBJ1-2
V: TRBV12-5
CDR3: CASGPGSGGESYGYTF

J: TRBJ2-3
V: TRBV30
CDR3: CAWRGAEPSTDTQYF

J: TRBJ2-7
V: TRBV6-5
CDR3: CASRTGGNEQYF

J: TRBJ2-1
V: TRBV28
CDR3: CASSSSGTSGTGYNEQFF

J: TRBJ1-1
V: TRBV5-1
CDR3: CASSFRQPNTEAFF

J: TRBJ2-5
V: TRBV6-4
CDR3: CASSTGLAGVSFPYQETQYF

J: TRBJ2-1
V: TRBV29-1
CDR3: CSVDGQTLDEQFF

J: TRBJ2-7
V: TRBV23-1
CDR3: CASSRGPGGSRYYEQYF

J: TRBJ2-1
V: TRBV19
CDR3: CASRAGQGYREQFF

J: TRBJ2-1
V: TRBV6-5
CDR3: CASSPGLEDPPFF

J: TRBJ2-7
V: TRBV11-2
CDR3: CASSLEGLVPRPYEQYF

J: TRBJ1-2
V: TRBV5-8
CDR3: CASSRDRVRQNYGYTF